Ten or more counts support the clone carrying this T cell receptor (beta chain). TCRdb independently ran MiXCR on the 5' RACE reads; one entry per CDR3 protein. The sample holds 380,000 or so distinct CDR3 sequences, approximately 15% seen once. CDR3 size: 14 residues. Germline CDR1 is SGHRS and CDR2 is YFSETQ. V was cut by 4 bases and J by 10 bases, with 18 bases left in between. This record belongs to a study of T-cell memory formation after mild COVID-19. The clonotype was recovered from a man between 18 and 35 years old who had mild COVID-19 (a few samples of this study predate the infection). Cell type and time point are not known. Sequencing was carried out using PBMCs or a T cell subset sorted from them (not recorded which). The rearrangement links TRBV5-1 to TRBJ2-1, with D possibly matching TRBD2 (5 bases). The CDR3 region is CASSRLKDGGEQFF. The CDR3 region has the DNA TGCGCCAGCAGCAGGCTAAAGGACGGCGGGGAGCAGTTCTTC.